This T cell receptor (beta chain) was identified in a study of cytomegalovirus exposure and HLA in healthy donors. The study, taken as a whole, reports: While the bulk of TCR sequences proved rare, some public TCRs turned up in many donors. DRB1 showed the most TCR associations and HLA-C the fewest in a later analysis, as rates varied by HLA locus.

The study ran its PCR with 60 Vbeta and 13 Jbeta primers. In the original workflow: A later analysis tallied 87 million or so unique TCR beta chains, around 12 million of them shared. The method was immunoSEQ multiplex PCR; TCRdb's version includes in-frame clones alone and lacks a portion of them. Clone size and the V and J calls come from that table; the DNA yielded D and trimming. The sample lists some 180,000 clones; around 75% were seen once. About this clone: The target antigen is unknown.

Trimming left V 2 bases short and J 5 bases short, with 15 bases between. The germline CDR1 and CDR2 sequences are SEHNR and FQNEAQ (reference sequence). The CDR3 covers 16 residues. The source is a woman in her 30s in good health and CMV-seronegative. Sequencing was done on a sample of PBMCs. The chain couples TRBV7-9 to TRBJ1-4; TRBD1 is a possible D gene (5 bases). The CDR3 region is CASSLSVGGLNEKLFF. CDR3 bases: TGTGCCAGCAGCTTAAGCGTCGGGGGTTTAAATGAAAAACTGTTTTTT.